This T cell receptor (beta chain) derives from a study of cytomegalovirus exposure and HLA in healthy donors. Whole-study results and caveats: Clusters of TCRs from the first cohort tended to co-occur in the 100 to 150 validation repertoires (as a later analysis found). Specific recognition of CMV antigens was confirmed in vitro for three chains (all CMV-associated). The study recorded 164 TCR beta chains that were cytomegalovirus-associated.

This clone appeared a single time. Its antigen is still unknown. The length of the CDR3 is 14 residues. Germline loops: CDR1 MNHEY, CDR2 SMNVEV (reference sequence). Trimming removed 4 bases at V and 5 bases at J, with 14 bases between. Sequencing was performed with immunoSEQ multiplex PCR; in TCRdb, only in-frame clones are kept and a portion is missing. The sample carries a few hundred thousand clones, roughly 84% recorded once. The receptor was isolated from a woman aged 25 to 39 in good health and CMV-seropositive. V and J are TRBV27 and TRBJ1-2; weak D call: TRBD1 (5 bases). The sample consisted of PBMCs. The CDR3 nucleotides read TGTGCCAGCAGTTCCCAGGGTAGGAGATATGGCTACACCTTC. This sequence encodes CASSSQGRRYGYTF.